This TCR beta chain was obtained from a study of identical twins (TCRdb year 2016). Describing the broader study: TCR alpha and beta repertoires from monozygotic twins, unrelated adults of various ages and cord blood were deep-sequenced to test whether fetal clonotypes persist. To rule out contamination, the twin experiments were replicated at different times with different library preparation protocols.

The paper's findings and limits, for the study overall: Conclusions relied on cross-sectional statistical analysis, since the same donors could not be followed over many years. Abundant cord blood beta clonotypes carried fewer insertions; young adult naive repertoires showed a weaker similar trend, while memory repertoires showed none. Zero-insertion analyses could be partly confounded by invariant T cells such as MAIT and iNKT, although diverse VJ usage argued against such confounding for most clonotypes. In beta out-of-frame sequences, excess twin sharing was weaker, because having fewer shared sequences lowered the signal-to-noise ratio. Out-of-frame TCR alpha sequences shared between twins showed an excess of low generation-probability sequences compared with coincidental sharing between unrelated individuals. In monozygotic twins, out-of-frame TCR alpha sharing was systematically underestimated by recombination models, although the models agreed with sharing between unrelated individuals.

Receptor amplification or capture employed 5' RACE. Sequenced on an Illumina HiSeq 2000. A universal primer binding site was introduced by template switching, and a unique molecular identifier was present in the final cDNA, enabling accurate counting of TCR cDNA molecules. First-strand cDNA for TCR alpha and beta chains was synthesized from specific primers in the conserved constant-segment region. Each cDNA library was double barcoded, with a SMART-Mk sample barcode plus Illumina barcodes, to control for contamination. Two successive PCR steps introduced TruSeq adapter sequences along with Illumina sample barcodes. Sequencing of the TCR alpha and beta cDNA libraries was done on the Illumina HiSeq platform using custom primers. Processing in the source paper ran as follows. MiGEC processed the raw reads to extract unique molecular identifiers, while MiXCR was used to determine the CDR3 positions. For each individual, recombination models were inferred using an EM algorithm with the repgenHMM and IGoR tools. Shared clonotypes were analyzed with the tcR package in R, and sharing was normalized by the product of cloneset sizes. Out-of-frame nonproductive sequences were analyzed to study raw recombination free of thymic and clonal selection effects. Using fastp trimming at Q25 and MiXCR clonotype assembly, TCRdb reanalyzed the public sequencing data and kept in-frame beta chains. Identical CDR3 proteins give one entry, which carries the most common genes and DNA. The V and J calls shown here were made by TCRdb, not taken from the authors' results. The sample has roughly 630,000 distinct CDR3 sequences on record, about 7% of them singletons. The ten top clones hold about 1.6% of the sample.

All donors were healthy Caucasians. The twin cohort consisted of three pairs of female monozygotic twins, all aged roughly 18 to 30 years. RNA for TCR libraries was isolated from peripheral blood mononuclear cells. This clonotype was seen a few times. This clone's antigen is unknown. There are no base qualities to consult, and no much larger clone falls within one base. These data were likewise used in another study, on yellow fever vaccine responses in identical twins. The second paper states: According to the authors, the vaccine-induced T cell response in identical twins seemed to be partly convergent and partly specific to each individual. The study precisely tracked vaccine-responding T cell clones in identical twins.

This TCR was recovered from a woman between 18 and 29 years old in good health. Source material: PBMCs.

The nucleotide sequence reads TGTGCCAGCAGCTTAGCGCCGATACAGGGAACTGAAGCTTTCTTT. It encodes CASSLAPIQGTEAFF. The rearranged chain carries TRBV7-9 and TRBJ1-1, with TRBD1 perhaps the D gene, on 6 matching bases. The CDR3 has 15 amino acids, counting the end cysteine and phenylalanine. Only the CDR3 DNA is retained, 45 bases long and in frame from the first base. Trimming takes 0 bases from V and 5 bases from J, and the germline ends sit 13 bases apart. Taken from the germline V gene (reference sequence), the CDR1 and CDR2 loops are SEHNR and FQNEAQ.